This T cell receptor beta chain emerged from a study of shared clonotypes between healthy human individuals. The wider study: Used for every donor were three CD4 naive, three CD4 memory, two CD8 naive and one CD8 memory plate. Overall study results and limits: In having few donors, the study represented limited genetic and exposure-history diversity. Non-shared clonotypes displayed generation probabilities falling below those of clonotypes present in all four donors. What naive subsets generally showed was a larger estimated richness than memory subsets showed.

Worth noting for this clone: Antigen specificity is unknown.

The V and J ends lost 4 bases and 2 bases respectively, with 10 bases between them. Germline loops: CDR1 SNHLY, CDR2 FYNNEI. The CDR3 is made up of 14 amino acids. Generated by immunoSEQ multiplex PCR, the TCRdb table keeps only in-frame clones and is missing some. The sample includes approximately 1.9 million clones, around 93% seen only once; the top ten take over 1.5%. CD45RO-negative cells were positively selected for CCR7, leaving out terminally differentiated effector memory CD45RA+ cells. The receptor was derived from a young man in good health. Some clones in this sample may be carry-over from other donors' samples. Sequenced input: naive CD8+ T cells from PBMCs. J is TRBJ2-3 and V is TRBV2; D gene ambiguous. CDR3 nucleotide sequence: TGTGCCAGCAGTGGGGTCCTAGTCACAGATACGCAGTATTTT. As protein: CASSGVLVTDTQYF. Based on the CDR3 plus reference TRBV2 and TRBJ2-3, the full variable domain is EPEVTQTPSHQVTQMGQEVILRCVPISNHLYFYWYRQILGQKVEFLVSFYNNEISEKSEIFDDQFSVERPDGSNFTLKIRSTKLEDSAMYFCASSGVLVTDTQYFGPGTRLTVL.